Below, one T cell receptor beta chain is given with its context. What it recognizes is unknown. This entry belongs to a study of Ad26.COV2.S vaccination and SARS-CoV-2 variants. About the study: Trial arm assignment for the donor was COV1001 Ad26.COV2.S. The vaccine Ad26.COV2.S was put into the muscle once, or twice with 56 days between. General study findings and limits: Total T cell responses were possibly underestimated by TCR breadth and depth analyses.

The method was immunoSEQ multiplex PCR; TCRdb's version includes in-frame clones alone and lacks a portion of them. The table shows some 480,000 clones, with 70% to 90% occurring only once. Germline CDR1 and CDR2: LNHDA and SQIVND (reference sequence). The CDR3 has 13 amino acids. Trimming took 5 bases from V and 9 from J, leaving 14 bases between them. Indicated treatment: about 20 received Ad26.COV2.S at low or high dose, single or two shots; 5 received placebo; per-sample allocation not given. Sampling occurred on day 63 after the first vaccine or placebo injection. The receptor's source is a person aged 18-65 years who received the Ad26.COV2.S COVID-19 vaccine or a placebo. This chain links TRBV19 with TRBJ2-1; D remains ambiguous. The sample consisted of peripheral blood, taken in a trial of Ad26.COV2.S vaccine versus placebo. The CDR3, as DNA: TGTGCCAGTAGTGAAGGACCGGGTGGTGAGCAGTTCTTC. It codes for CASSEGPGGEQFF.